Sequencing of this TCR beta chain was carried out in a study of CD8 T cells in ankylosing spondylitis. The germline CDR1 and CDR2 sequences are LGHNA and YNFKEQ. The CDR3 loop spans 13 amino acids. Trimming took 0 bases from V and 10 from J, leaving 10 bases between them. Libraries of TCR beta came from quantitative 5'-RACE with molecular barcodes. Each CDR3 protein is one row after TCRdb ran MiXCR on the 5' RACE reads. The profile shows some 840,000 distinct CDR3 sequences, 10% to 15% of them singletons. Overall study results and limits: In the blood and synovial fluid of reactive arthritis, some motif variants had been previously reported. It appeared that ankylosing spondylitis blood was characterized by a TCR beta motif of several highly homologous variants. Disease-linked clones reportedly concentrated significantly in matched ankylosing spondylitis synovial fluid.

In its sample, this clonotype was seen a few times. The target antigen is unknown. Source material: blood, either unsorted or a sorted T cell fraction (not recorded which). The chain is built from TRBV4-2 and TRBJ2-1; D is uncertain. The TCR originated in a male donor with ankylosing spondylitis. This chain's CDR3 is CASSQDKDREQFF. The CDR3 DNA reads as TGTGCCAGCAGCCAAGATAAGGACCGAGAGCAGTTCTTC.